This T cell receptor (beta chain) was obtained from a study of blood T cell repertoires in COVID-19. The CDR3 extends over 14 amino acids. Trimming cost V 5 bases and J 1 base, with 12 bases left between them. Germline loops: CDR1 MNHEY, CDR2 SMNVEV (reference sequence). Here immunoSEQ multiplex PCR was the method, and the copy in TCRdb shows in-frame clones only, minus some. This sample has roughly 56,000 clones; around four fifths occur once, and the top ten carry roughly 5.5%. The sample consisted of peripheral blood. The chain couples TRBV27 to TRBJ2-7; perhaps TRBD1 as D (6 bases). The receptor's source is a man between 65 and 85 years old with acute or convalescent COVID-19. The CDR3: CASSRTGSSYEQYF. The CDR3 DNA reads as TGTGCCAGCAGTCGTACAGGGTCGTCCTACGAGCAGTACTTC.